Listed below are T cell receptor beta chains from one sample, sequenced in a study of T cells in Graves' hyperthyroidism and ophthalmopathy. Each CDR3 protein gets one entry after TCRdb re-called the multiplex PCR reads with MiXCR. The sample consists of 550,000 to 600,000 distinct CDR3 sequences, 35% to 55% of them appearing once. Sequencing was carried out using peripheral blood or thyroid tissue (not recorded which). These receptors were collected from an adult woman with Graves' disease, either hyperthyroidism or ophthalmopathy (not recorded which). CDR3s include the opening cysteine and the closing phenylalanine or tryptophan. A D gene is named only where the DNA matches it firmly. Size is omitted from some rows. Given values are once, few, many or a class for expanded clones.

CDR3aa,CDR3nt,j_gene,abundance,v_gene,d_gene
CASSKRDYPIAYEQYF,TGTGCCAGCAGCAAGAGAGACTACCCGATAGCCTACGAGCAGTACTTC,TRBJ2-7,-,TRBV9,-
CASSTGHGNQETQYF,TGTGCCAGCAGTACGGGACATGGCAACCAAGAGACCCAGTACTTC,TRBJ2-5,-,TRBV7-9,-
CASSVGEGQPQHF,TGTGCCAGCAGCGTAGGGGAGGGTCAGCCCCAGCATTTT,TRBJ1-5,-,TRBV9,-
CATSRDRAPGGQPQHF,TGTGCCACCAGCAGAGATCGGGCTCCAGGCGGTCAGCCCCAGCATTTT,TRBJ1-5,-,TRBV15,-
CASSPQAGGTDTQYF,TGTGCCAGCAGCCCTCAAGCGGGAGGGACAGATACGCAGTATTTT,TRBJ2-3,few,TRBV6-5,TRBD2
CASSHPTSMVPRTEAFF,TGTGCCAGCAGTCACCCCACCAGCATGGTTCCCCGCACTGAAGCTTTCTTT,TRBJ1-1,-,TRBV10-3,-
CSASDRGNYGYTF,TGCAGTGCTAGTGACAGGGGAAACTATGGCTACACCTTC,TRBJ1-2,many,TRBV20-1,TRBD1
CSARVPGGYGYTF,TGCAGTGCTAGGGTCCCAGGGGGCTATGGCTACACTTTC,TRBJ1-2,-,TRBV20-1,TRBD1
CATSTGGWSTEAFF,TGTGCCACCAGCACGGGAGGCTGGAGCACTGAAGCTTTCTTT,TRBJ1-1,many,TRBV15,-
CASSLGQGNEKLFF,TGTGCCAGCAGCTTAGGCCAGGGAAATGAAAAACTGTTTTTT,TRBJ1-4,many,TRBV5-1,-
CASLDRDANYGYTF,TGTGCCAGCTTGGACAGGGACGCTAACTATGGCTACACCTTC,TRBJ1-2,-,TRBV6-4,TRBD1
CASTRTSYEQYF,TGCGCCAGCACCCGGACTAGCTACGAGCAGTACTTC,TRBJ2-7,many,TRBV5-1,TRBD2
CSARGGQGIEETQYF,TGCAGTGCTAGGGGCGGACAGGGGATCGAAGAGACCCAGTACTTC,TRBJ2-5,-,TRBV20-1,TRBD1
CASSIRFSGTAGELFF,TGTGCCAGTAGTATTAGGTTTTCAGGGACAGCCGGGGAGCTGTTTTTT,TRBJ2-2,few,TRBV19,TRBD1
CASSSPSSETQYF,TGCGCCAGCAGCTCGCCTTCGAGCGAGACCCAGTACTTC,TRBJ2-5,many,TRBV5-1,-
CASSLGGSGGEKLFF,TGTGCCAGCAGCTTAGGAGGCTCGGGAGGTGAAAAACTGTTTTTT,TRBJ1-4,-,TRBV7-2,-
CASRPGLLAYYEQYF,TGTGCCAGCAGACCGGGGCTTTTGGCTTACTACGAGCAGTACTTC,TRBJ2-7,-,TRBV2,-
CAWSGNRGRVAFF,TGTGCCTGGAGTGGGAACAGGGGTAGGGTAGCTTTCTTT,TRBJ1-1,-,TRBV30,TRBD1
CASSDGGTQYF,TGTGCCAGCAGTGACGGGGGGACCCAGTACTTC,TRBJ2-5,many,TRBV6-2/TRBV6-3,-
CASSARPYRSYEQYF,TGTGCCAGCAGTGCTAGACCCTACCGCTCCTACGAGCAGTACTTC,TRBJ2-7,-,TRBV7-9,-
CASSIVLTGGELFF,TGTGCCAGCAGCATAGTACTTACCGGCGGGGAGCTGTTTTTT,TRBJ2-2,once,TRBV7-9,-
CASNSRASGLGPPGEQYF,TGTGCCAGCAACTCCCGGGCCAGCGGACTTGGTCCCCCCGGCGAGCAGTACTTC,TRBJ2-7,-,TRBV21-1,-
CASSRGAAAPQHF,TGTGCCAGCAGTCGCGGGGCAGCCGCGCCCCAGCATTTT,TRBJ1-5,many,TRBV6-5,-
CASSWKGRRISNQPQHF,TGTGCCAGCAGCTGGAAGGGCAGGAGGATAAGCAATCAGCCCCAGCATTTT,TRBJ1-5,-,TRBV7-2,-
CSARQGIKETQYF,TGCAGCGCCCGACAGGGGATCAAGGAGACCCAGTACTTC,TRBJ2-5,-,TRBV29-1,TRBD1
CSARDGARAGANVLTF,TGCAGTGCTAGAGATGGGGCCAGGGCTGGGGCCAACGTCCTGACTTTC,TRBJ2-6,many,TRBV20-1,-
CSVEQIPGANVLTF,TGCAGCGTTGAACAGATCCCTGGGGCCAACGTCCTGACTTTC,TRBJ2-6,-,TRBV29-1,-
CSAIGGDRVNGYTF,TGCAGTGCTATTGGCGGAGACAGGGTCAATGGCTACACCTTC,TRBJ1-2,-,TRBV20-1,TRBD1
CATRTDLDRGRETQYRTNYGYTF,TGTGCCACCCGAACCGATCTGGACAGGGGAAGGGAGACCCAGTACCGGACTAACTATGGCTACACCTTC,TRBJ1-2,once,TRBV15,TRBD1
CASSYGTGDQPQHF,TGTGCCAGCAGTTACGGGACAGGGGATCAGCCCCAGCATTTT,TRBJ1-5,many,TRBV6-5,TRBD1
CASSPGYYGYTF,TGTGCCAGCAGCCCTGGGTACTATGGCTACACCTTC,TRBJ1-2,many,TRBV5-8,-
CASSLLAGASSYEQYF,TGTGCCAGCAGCTTATTAGCGGGAGCTAGTTCCTACGAGCAGTACTTC,TRBJ2-7,-,TRBV7-2,TRBD2
CSAGTGLNEKLFF,TGCAGCGCCGGGACAGGGTTGAATGAAAAACTGTTTTTT,TRBJ1-4,many,TRBV29-1,TRBD1
CASSEAGPMNTEAFF,TGTGCCAGCAGTGAAGCCGGACCCATGAACACTGAAGCTTTCTTT,TRBJ1-1,once,TRBV6-1,-
CASSPQGNEQYF,TGTGCCAGCAGTCCGCAGGGAAACGAGCAGTACTTC,TRBJ2-7,many,TRBV28,-
CATSRARWGLNTEAFF,TGTGCCACCAGCAGAGCCCGGTGGGGGCTGAACACTGAAGCTTTCTTT,TRBJ1-1,-,TRBV15,-
CASSSGLAGKSSYEQYF,TGTGCCAGCAGTTCGGGACTAGCGGGAAAGAGCTCCTACGAGCAGTACTTC,TRBJ2-7,many,TRBV6-2/TRBV6-3,TRBD2
CASSEDPYSNQPQHF,TGTGCCAGCAGTGAGGACCCTTATAGCAATCAGCCCCAGCATTTT,TRBJ1-5,many,TRBV2,-
CASSLDPSGQETQHF,TGCGCCAGCAGCTTGGATCCTAGCGGGCAAGAGACCCAGCATTTT,TRBJ1-5,-,TRBV10-2,-
CATSGGLAGTSGQILETQYF,TGTGCCACCAGTGGGGGACTAGCGGGTACCTCGGGACAGATTCTAGAGACCCAGTACTTC,TRBJ2-5,-,TRBV24-1,TRBD2
CASSRKGSGELFF,TGTGCCAGCAGCCGGAAGGGCTCCGGGGAGCTGTTTTTT,TRBJ2-2,-,TRBV28,-
CASSSGVGHGSGYTF,TGTGCCAGCAGCTCGGGGGTAGGGCATGGGTCTGGCTACACCTTC,TRBJ1-2,once,TRBV7-9,-
CASRTGSHISQPQHF,TGTGCCAGCAGGACAGGGTCACACATCTCTCAGCCCCAGCATTTT,TRBJ1-5,-,TRBV6-1,TRBD1
CASSQWPGQKNEKLFF,TGTGCCAGTAGCCAATGGCCGGGACAGAAGAATGAAAAACTGTTTTTT,TRBJ1-4,-,TRBV19,TRBD1
CASSISAAQGTEAFF,TGTGCCAGTAGTATATCGGCCGCGCAGGGAACTGAAGCTTTCTTT,TRBJ1-1,many,TRBV19,-
CAICDRDSPLHF,TGTGCCATCTGCGACAGGGATTCACCCCTCCACTTT,TRBJ1-6,-,TRBV10-3,TRBD1
CSARDDSQKLFF,TGCAGTGCTCGGGATGACAGTCAAAAACTGTTTTTT,TRBJ1-4,many,TRBV20-1,-